This T cell receptor beta chain was identified during a study of graft-versus-host responses after intestinal transplantation. Profiling relied on immunoSEQ multiplex PCR, and the TCRdb table lists in-frame clones only, not all of them. Of 85,000 to 90,000 clones in the sample, under 85% are singletons; the top ten hold approximately 17%. Looked up from germline, CDR1 is SNHLY and CDR2 is FYNNEI. This CDR3 is built from 14 residues. Trimming shortened V by 4 bases and J by 0 bases, and 7 bases separated the two germline ends. Note on this clone: Its antigen is unknown.

The TCR originated in a human donor who received an intestinal transplant. The chain links TRBV2 to TRBJ2-1, with D uncertain. The sequencing used unstimulated CD8+ T cells sorted from spleen or lymph node cells, collected before intestinal transplant. CDR3 nucleotides: TGTGCCAGCAGTGCAGAGAGCTCCTACAATGAGCAGTTCTTC. Its translation is CASSAESSYNEQFF.